Described below is a single TCR beta chain sequence and its context. This clonotype has at least ten counts. Its antigen has not been determined. Base qualities are not provided; no much larger clone lies one nucleotide away. V is cut back by 3 bases and J by 10 bases, with 5 bases in the junction unmatched. CDR1 and CDR2 are read off the germline V gene as MGHRA and YSYEKL. Taken from cysteine to phenylalanine, the CDR3 has 12 residues. The entry retains the CDR3 DNA only, 36 bases that are in frame from base 1. Library generation was performed with 5' RACE. Reads for this sample came from a NextSeq 500. In the TCR library protocol, unique molecular identifiers were attached to individual cDNA molecules to correct for PCR bias and sequencing error. TCR alpha and beta chains were both sequenced, and the abundances of alpha and beta sequences in each sample were closely correlated with each other. Processing in the source paper ran as follows. V gene, J gene and CDR3 annotation of TCR sequences was performed with Decombinator V4. TCRs were defined as expanded if a significant change between any two time points was detected under a Poisson model with p below 0.0001. TCR abundances were normalised to the total number of TCRs sequenced per sample and were expressed as counts per million. MAIT TCRs were defined by TRAV1-2 paired with TRAJ12, TRAJ20 or TRAJ33, and iNKT TCRs by TRAV10 paired with TRAJ18. A search of VDJdb, accessed on 1 November 2021, was run for TCRs annotated to CMV, EBV and SARS-CoV-2, with TCRs annotated for multiple antigens excluded. TCRdb passed the public sequencing reads through fastp at Q25 and MiXCR, retaining productive beta sequences. Duplicate CDR3 protein sequences are folded into a single record with the most common DNA and genes. The V and J calls were determined by TCRdb, not by the authors. Counted in this sample were about 48,000 distinct CDR3 sequences; over 7.5% of them appeared once. The ten largest clones add up to about 7.7% of the sample.

The data belong to a study of early T cells in non-severe SARS-CoV-2 infection (dated by TCRdb to about 2021). Background for the entire study: Bulk RNA from unsorted whole blood was used for TCR sequencing, so alpha and beta chains could not be paired.

Set within a cohort of healthcare workers in London, UK, this nested case-control study involved weekly PCR testing of nasopharyngeal swabs along with blood sampling. Healthcare workers were recruited between 23 and 31 March 2020, during the week of the UK lockdown, and were followed weekly for up to about 15 weeks. General conclusions and limits of the study: VDJdb matching was skewed toward anti-spike CD8 responses and likely underestimated virus-specific expansions by missing private and CD4 specificities.

The sample comprised whole blood. The receptor was isolated from an adult who was a healthcare worker with PCR-confirmed SARS-CoV-2 infection or an uninfected control (not recorded which). The chain couples TRBV4-1 to TRBJ1-2; the junction holds 7 bases that match TRBD1. The CDR3 protein: CASSQGRGNYTF. The DNA sequence is given as TGCGCCAGCAGCCAGGGCAGGGGGAACTACACCTTC.